This record concerns one T cell receptor (beta chain) sequence. These data originate in a study of T cell changes during pregnancy in multiple sclerosis. TCRdb's table, derived via immunoSEQ multiplex PCR, lists solely in-frame clones and lacks some. Among 55,000 to 80,000 clones listed, about nine tenths were seen once. Trimming left V 0 bases short and J 7 bases short, with 14 bases between. The CDR3 runs 14 residues. The germline V gene encodes CDR1 SGHRS and CDR2 YFSETQ. The sample here was peripheral blood, taken after pregnancy. The sequence derives from a female donor in good health, enrolled as a control in a pregnancy study. The chain combines TRBV5-1 with TRBJ2-7; tentatively, D is TRBD2 (6 bases). This CDR3 is CASSLAGEEEEQYF. The CDR3 nucleotides read TGCGCCAGCAGCTTGGCCGGGGAGGAGGAAGAGCAGTACTTC.